The 14 T cell receptor beta chains given below trace back to one sample, sequenced in a study of blood T cell repertoires in COVID-19. TCRdb's table, derived via immunoSEQ multiplex PCR, lists solely in-frame clones and lacks some. The sample holds more than 130,000 clones; 88% are singletons and the top ten take approximately 10%. The sequenced sample consisted of peripheral blood. These receptors originate from a man aged 50-60 years with active or convalescent COVID-19.

This clone was recorded once. The V gene is TRBV27, the J gene TRBJ2-7, with D perhaps matching TRBD2 (5 bases). Germline V gives CDR1 MNHEY, CDR2 SMNVEV (reference sequence). This CDR3 comprises 13 residues. The ends were cut back, 0 bases at V and 4 bases at J, with 7 bases in the middle. DNA of the CDR3: TGTGCCAGCAGTTTATCTCGGGAATACGAGCAGTACTTC. Translating it yields CASSLSREYEQYF.

The chain carries TRBV28 and TRBJ2-3; D is uncertain. The V gene's germline CDR1 is MDHEN and CDR2 SYDVKM. This CDR3 comprises 13 residues. V gave up 3 bases and J gave up 2 bases, with 6 bases separating them. CDR3 loop: CASSLTTTDTQYF. The CDR3 coding sequence is TGTGCCAGCAGTTTGACAACCACAGATACGCAGTATTTT.

The rearrangement joins TRBV4-1 to TRBJ2-3, with D unclear. The CDR3 runs 15 residues. Looked up from germline, CDR1 is MGHRA and CDR2 is YSYEKL. V was clipped by 0 bases and J by 6 bases, with 13 bases between them. CDR3 DNA: TGCGCCAGCAGCCAAGACCCCACCACTTTTGATACGCAGTATTTT. Its translation: CASSQDPTTFDTQYF.

The chain carries TRBV7-8 and TRBJ1-1; 7 bases are shared with TRBD1. There are 15 residues in the CDR3. The ends lost 5 bases at V and 0 bases at J; junction bases unmatched: 6. CDR1 and CDR2 (germline): SGHVS, FQNEAQ. CDR3 sequence (DNA): TGTGCCAGCAGCCCAGCACAGGGGATGAACACTGAAGCTTTCTTT. Translating it yields CASSPAQGMNTEAFF.

On this clone itself: In the same sample, other DNA sequences code for this CDR3. V gene TRBV29-1 combines with J gene TRBJ2-7; perhaps TRBD1 as D (5 bases). The V end was cut by 3 bases, the J end by 4 bases, with 7 bases between. Germline V gene sequence: CDR1 SQVTM, CDR2 ANQGSEA. The CDR3 covers 11 residues. CDR3 coding DNA: TGCAGCGTTGATAGGGGTTACGAGCAGTACTTC. It encodes CSVDRGYEQYF.

This clone came up a few times. The J gene is TRBJ1-1, the V gene TRBV24-1; D is possibly TRBD1 (5 bases). V was pared by 4 bases and J by 10 bases, with 12 bases between. Looked up from germline, CDR1 is KGHDR and CDR2 is SFDVKD. This CDR3 has 12 amino acids. CDR3 nucleotide sequence: TGTGCCACCAGTGACCGGGCGGGGCTAGCTTTCTTT. Its protein is CATSDRAGLAFF.

The chain carries TRBV21-1 and TRBJ2-7; the table's D call, TRBD2, has no DNA check behind it. TRBV21-1 is reported as a pseudogene. The CDR3 totals 16 residues. The CDR3 DNA follows: TGTGCCAGCAGCAGGCTTAGCGAATGCTCCTCCTACGAGCAGTACTTC. This translates into CASSRLSECSSYEQYF.

V is TRBV14 and J is TRBJ1-6; D is unclear. Germline values: CDR1 SGHDN, CDR2 FVKESK. The CDR3 runs to 16 residues. Trimming stripped 1 base from V and 0 bases from J, with 7 bases between. The CDR3 DNA is TGTGCCAGCAGCCAAGGAAGGAGCTCCTATAATTCACCCCTCCACTTT. This sequence encodes CASSQGRSSYNSPLHF.

This chain joins TRBV19 and TRBJ2-7; possible D gene TRBD1, 5 bases. The V gene lost 2 bases and the J gene lost 2 bases, with 10 bases spanning the gap. The CDR3 length is 14 residues. Germline CDR1 LNHDA, CDR2 SQIVND (reference sequence). As DNA, the CDR3 is TGTGCCAGTAGTATACAGGGCGGCACCTACGAGCAGTACTTC. Its translation: CASSIQGGTYEQYF.

This clone was recorded only once. CDR3 nucleotide sequence: TGTGCCAGCAGCCAGAGTACAGGGAAAGAGACCCAGTACTTC. As protein: CASSQSTGKETQYF. J is TRBJ2-5 and V is TRBV3-1 (or the pseudogene TRBV3-2); a possible D gene is TRBD1 (6 bases). Germline V gene sequence: CDR1 LGHDT, CDR2 YNNKEL (reference sequence). The CDR3 spans 14 residues. V lost 3 bases and J 3 bases, leaving 11 bases between the germline ends.

This rearrangement joins TRBV24-1 to TRBJ2-1, with 8 bases matching TRBD1. Germline lookup yields CDR1 KGHDR and CDR2 SFDVKD. The CDR3 contains 15 residues. V gave up 5 bases and J gave up 4 bases; unmatched junction bases: 6. CDR3 loop: CATSAPGQEYNEQFF. The CDR3 DNA is TGTGCCACCAGTGCCCCGGGACAGGAGTACAATGAGCAGTTCTTC.

The J gene is TRBJ1-1, the V gene TRBV18; D perhaps matches TRBD1 (6 bases). The length of the CDR3 is 16 residues. The V and J ends lost 4 bases and 1 base respectively, with 16 bases between them. Germline-derived CDR1 and CDR2 are KGHSH and LQKENI. DNA for the CDR3: TGTGCCAGCTCACTCGAGGGGGGGACGGGGAACACTGAAGCTTTCTTT. Residues: CASSLEGGTGNTEAFF.

The chain uses TRBV24-1 and TRBJ2-5, with a tentative D call TRBD2 (6 bases). Trimming shortened V by 5 bases and J by 5 bases, and 8 bases separated the two germline ends. CDR3 length equals 12 residues. From germline, CDR1 is KGHDR and CDR2 SFDVKD. Written as DNA, the CDR3 is TGTGCCACCAGTGTTGGGGGGGAGACCCAGTACTTC. Its protein product is CATSVGGETQYF.

The chain is built from TRBV3-1 (or the pseudogene TRBV3-2) and TRBJ1-4; the D is unclear. The germline V gene encodes CDR1 LGHDT and CDR2 YNNKEL (reference sequence). Trimming left V 0 bases short and J 10 bases short, with 9 bases between. The CDR3 is made up of 13 amino acids. The CDR3 is CASSQELRGKLFF. CDR3 DNA sequence: TGTGCCAGCAGCCAAGAGCTGCGGGGAAAACTGTTTTTT.